These T cell receptor beta chains were read from a single sample in a study of blood T cell repertoires in COVID-19. Only in-frame clones appear in the TCRdb table, and some are missing; sequencing was by immunoSEQ multiplex PCR. The sample yields a few hundred thousand clones, roughly 85% seen once. The sequenced material came from peripheral blood. These receptors were obtained from a woman aged 70-85 years with COVID-19, enrolled during active disease. Both conserved end residues are part of each CDR3. D genes are given only for firm matches. Expanded clones get a size class; other rows say once, few or many, or leave the size out.

D gene	V gene	J gene	clone size	CDR3 DNA	CDR3 protein
TRBD1	TRBV6-2/TRBV6-3	TRBJ1-4	once	TGTGCCAGCAGTCCCGAGGACAGGGGGGAGGAAAAACTGTTTTTT	CASSPEDRGEEKLFF
NA	TRBV3-1/TRBV3-2	TRBJ2-6	NA	TGTGCCAGCAGCCAAGATAGAAGTACTGGGGCCAACGTCCTGACTTTC	CASSQDRSTGANVLTF
TRBD1	TRBV30	TRBJ1-1	NA	TGTGCCTGGAGTGTAAATTATGGGACAGAGAACACTGAAGCTTTCTTT	CAWSVNYGTENTEAFF
NA	TRBV19	TRBJ1-2	NA	TGTGCCAGTAGTATCGCAACCGGACTTTATGGCTACACCTTC	CASSIATGLYGYTF
NA	TRBV27	TRBJ2-1	NA	TGTGCCAGCAGCCCGAGGGCCTACAATGAGCAGTTCTTC	CASSPRAYNEQFF
NA	TRBV11-2	TRBJ1-1	NA	TGTGCCAGCAGCTTAGTCCGCGGCAACACTGAAGCTTTCTTT	CASSLVRGNTEAFF
NA	TRBV2	TRBJ2-5	NA	TGTGCCAGCAAGGGGGGGGCATACCAAGAGACCCAGTACTTC	CASKGGAYQETQYF
TRBD2	TRBV6-2/TRBV6-3	TRBJ2-1	NA	TGTGCCAGCAGTGCGGGAGGCAGGGGTGCGGAGCAGTTCTTC	CASSAGGRGAEQFF
NA	TRBV4-3	TRBJ1-4	NA	TGCGCCAGCAGCCAGCTCTACCTACCTGAGCAACTGTTTTTT	CASSQLYLPEQLFF
NA	TRBV7-7	TRBJ2-7	NA	TGTGCTAGCAGCCTCTCTCCAGGGGACTACGAGCAGTACTTC	CASSLSPGDYEQYF
TRBD2	TRBV19	TRBJ2-1	NA	TGTGCCAGTAGTATAACCCCTAGCGGGAGGGTACAGAATGAGCAGTTCTTC	CASSITPSGRVQNEQFF
TRBD2	TRBV11-2	TRBJ2-5	NA	TGTGCCAGCAGCTTAGGGGGGGAGGGGACCCAGTACTTC	CASSLGGEGTQYF
NA	TRBV2	TRBJ1-3	NA	TGTGCCAGCAGTGTTCGGGGAAACACCATATATTTT	CASSVRGNTIYF
TRBD1	TRBV7-3	TRBJ1-1	NA	TGTGCCAGCAGCACTGGGACAGGGAACACTGAAGCTTTCTTT	CASSTGTGNTEAFF
TRBD1	TRBV27	TRBJ1-6	NA	TGTGCCAGCAGTCCTCGACAGGGGGCAAATAATTCACCCCTCCACTTT	CASSPRQGANNSPLHF
TRBD2	TRBV7-2	TRBJ2-1	NA	TGTGCCAGCAGCGCCGGGACTAGCGGGAGGGATGAGCAGTTCTTC	CASSAGTSGRDEQFF
NA	TRBV2	TRBJ1-2	NA	TGTGCCAGCAGTGGACTACGGCAGACTAACTATGGCTACACCTTC	CASSGLRQTNYGYTF
TRBD1	TRBV7-2	TRBJ2-1	few	TGTGCCAGCAGCCCTCTCCAGGGGGCGAGTGAGCAGTTCTTC	CASSPLQGASEQFF
TRBD1	TRBV27	TRBJ1-2	NA	TGTGCCAGCAGTCGGGGACCGACAGGGATTAACTATGGCTACACCTTC	CASSRGPTGINYGYTF
NA	TRBV2	TRBJ1-1	NA	TGTGCCGGACTACTCGACAGCCAGAACACTGAAGCTTTCTTT	CAGLLDSQNTEAFF
TRBD1	TRBV11-3	TRBJ1-2	once	TGTGCCAGCAGCTCAATCGGGACAGGAGATGGCTACACCTTC	CASSSIGTGDGYTF
TRBD1	TRBV29-1	TRBJ1-1	NA	TGCAGCGCGACGGACAGGGGGAACACTGAAGCTTTCTTT	CSATDRGNTEAFF
TRBD1	TRBV3-1/TRBV3-2	TRBJ2-7	once	TGTGCCAGCACACCGGACAGGGGTTCGGGAGAGCAGTACTTC	CASTPDRGSGEQYF
TRBD1	TRBV5-8	TRBJ1-4	NA	TGTGCCAGCAGCACCTCACGGGGGGGGGCCGGACAGGGGAATGAAAAACTGTTTTTT	CASSTSRGGAGQGNEKLFF
TRBD1	TRBV18	TRBJ2-2	NA	TGTGCCAGCTCACCACGGGACAGCAACCTGAACACCGGGGAGCTGTTTTTT	CASSPRDSNLNTGELFF
NA	TRBV5-4	TRBJ2-6	NA	TGTGCCAGCAGCTTGGCGAGGGGGGCCAACGTCCTGACTTTC	CASSLARGANVLTF
NA	TRBV4-3	TRBJ1-2	NA	TGCGCCAGCAGCCAAGTATCAGGGGTTAACTATGGCTACACCTTC	CASSQVSGVNYGYTF
TRBD2	TRBV3-1/TRBV3-2	TRBJ2-7	NA	TGTGCCAGCAGCACGAGGACTAGCGGGGCCCCTAGGGAGCAGTACTTC	CASSTRTSGAPREQYF